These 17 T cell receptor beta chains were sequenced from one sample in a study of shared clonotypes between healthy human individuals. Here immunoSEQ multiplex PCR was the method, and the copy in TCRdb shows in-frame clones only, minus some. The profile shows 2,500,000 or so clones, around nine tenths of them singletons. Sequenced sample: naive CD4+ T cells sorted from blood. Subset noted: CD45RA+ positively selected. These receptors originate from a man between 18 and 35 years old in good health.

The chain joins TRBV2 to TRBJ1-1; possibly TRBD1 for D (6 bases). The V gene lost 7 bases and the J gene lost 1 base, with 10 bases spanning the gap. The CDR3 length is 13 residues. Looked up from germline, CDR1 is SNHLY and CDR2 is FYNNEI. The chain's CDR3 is CASKGQRNTEAFF. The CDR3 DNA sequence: TGTGCCAGCAAAGGACAGCGGAACACTGAAGCTTTCTTT.

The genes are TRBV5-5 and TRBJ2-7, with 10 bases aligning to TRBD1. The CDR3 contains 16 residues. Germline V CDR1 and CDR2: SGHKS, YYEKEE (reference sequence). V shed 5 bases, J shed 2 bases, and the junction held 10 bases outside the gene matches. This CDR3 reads CASSLNPGQGAYEQYF. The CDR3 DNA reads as TGTGCCAGCAGTTTGAACCCCGGACAGGGGGCCTACGAGCAGTACTTC. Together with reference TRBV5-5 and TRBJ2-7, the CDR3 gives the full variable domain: DAGVTQSPTHLIKTRGQQVTLRCSPISGHKSVSWYQQVLGQGPQFIFQYYEKEERGRGNFPDRFSARQFPNYSSELNVNALLLGDSALYLCASSLNPGQGAYEQYFGPGTRLTVT.

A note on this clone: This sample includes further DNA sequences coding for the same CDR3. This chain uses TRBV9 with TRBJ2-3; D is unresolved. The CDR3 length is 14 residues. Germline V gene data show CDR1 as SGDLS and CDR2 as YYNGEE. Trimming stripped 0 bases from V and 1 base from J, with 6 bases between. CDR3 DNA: TGTGCCAGCAGCGTAGTGGGTGGCACAGATACGCAGTATTTT. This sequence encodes CASSVVGGTDTQYF.

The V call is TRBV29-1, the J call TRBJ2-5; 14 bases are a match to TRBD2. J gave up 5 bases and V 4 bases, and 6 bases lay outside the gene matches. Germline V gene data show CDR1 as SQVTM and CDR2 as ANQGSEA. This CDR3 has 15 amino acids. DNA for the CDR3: TGCAGCGTTGGACTAGCGGGGGGGAGTGGGGAGACCCAGTACTTC. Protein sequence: CSVGLAGGSGETQYF.

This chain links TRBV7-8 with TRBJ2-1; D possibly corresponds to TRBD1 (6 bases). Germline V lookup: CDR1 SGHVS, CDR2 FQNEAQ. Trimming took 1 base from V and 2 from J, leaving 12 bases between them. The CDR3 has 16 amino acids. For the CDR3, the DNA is TGTGCCAGCAGCTTAGAGGGCAGGGGCCCCTACAATGAGCAGTTCTTC. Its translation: CASSLEGRGPYNEQFF. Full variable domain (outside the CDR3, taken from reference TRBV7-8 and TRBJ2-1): GAGVSQSPRYKVAKRGQDVALRCDPISGHVSLFWYQQALGQGPEFLTYFQNEAQLDKSGLPSDRFFAERPEGSVSTLKIQRTQQEDSAVYLCASSLEGRGPYNEQFFGPGTRLTVL.

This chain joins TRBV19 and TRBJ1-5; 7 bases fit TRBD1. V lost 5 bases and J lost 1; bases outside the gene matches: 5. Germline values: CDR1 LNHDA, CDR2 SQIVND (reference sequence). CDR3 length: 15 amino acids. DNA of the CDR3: TGTGCCAGTAGTCCCCAGACAGGGAGCAATCAGCCCCAGCATTTT. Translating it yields CASSPQTGSNQPQHF.

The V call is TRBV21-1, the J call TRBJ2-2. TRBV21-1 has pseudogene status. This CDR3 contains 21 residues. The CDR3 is CASSKVRRFAAPLSNTGELFF. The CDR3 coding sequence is TGTGCCAGCAGCAAAGTAAGGCGTTTTGCAGCCCCCCTTTCGAACACCGGGGAGCTGTTTTTT.

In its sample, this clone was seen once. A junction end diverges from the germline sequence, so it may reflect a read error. The CDR3 protein is CASSSSTSGVEQCF. The CDR3 DNA reads as TGTGCCAGCAGCTCCTCGACTAGCGGGGTCGAGCAGTGCTTC. V is TRBV5-6 and J is TRBJ2-7; 11 positions agree with TRBD2. CDR3 length equals 14 residues. The germline CDR1 and CDR2 sequences are SGHDT and YYEEEE. The complete variable domain, with remaining parts taken from reference TRBV5-6 and TRBJ2-7, reads DAGVTQSPTHLIKTRGQQVTLRCSPKSGHDTVSWYQQALGQGPQFIFQYYEEEERQRGNFPDRFSGHQFPNYSSELNVNALLLGDSALYLCASSSSTSGVEQCFGPGTRLTVT.

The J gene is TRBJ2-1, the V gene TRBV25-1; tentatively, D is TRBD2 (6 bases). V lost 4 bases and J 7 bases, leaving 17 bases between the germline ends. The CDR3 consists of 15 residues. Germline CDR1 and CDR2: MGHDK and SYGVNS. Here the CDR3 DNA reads TGTGCCAGCAGTGCACCCGGGACTCCCGTAAATGAGCAGTTCTTC. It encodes CASSAPGTPVNEQFF.

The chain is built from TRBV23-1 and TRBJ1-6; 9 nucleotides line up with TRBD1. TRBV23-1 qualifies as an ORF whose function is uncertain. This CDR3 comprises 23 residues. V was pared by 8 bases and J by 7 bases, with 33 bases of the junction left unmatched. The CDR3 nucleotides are TGCGCCAGCCGTACTATCCGGGACAGGGTCGGGAGAGAGGGGGTAATAAGGAATTCACCCCTCCACTTT. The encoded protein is CASRTIRDRVGREGVIRNSPLHF.

CDR3 in amino acids: CAISTQGYGYTF. The CDR3 DNA sequence: TGTGCCATCAGTACACAGGGTTACGGCTACACCTTC. J is TRBJ1-2 and V is TRBV10-3; D is perhaps TRBD1 (6 bases). V was pared by 5 bases and J by 8 bases, with 12 bases between. Germline-derived CDR1 and CDR2 are ENHRY and SYGVKD. The CDR3 consists of 12 residues.

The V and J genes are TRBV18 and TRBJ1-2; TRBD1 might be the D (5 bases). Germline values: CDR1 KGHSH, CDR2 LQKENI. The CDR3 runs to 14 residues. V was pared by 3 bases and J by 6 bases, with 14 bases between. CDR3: CASSPGGGADGYTF. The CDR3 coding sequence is TGTGCCAGCTCACCTGGGGGGGGAGCGGATGGCTACACCTTC. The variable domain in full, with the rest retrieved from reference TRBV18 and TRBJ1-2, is NAGVMQNPRHLVRRRGQEARLRCSPMKGHSHVYWYRQLPEEGLKFMVYLQKENIIDESGMPKERFSAEFPKEGPSILRIQQVVRGDSAAYFCASSPGGGADGYTFGSGTRLTVV.

The CDR3 nucleotides read TGTGCCAGCAGTGCAAGCTATCTGACAAGGACTGAAGCTTTCTTT. It yields the protein CASSASYLTRTEAFF. The V and J genes are TRBV6-1 and TRBJ1-1, with D uncertain. Trimming removed 4 bases from V and 5 bases from J, with 17 bases in between. Germline V gene sequence: CDR1 MNHNS, CDR2 SASEGT. The CDR3 runs 15 residues.

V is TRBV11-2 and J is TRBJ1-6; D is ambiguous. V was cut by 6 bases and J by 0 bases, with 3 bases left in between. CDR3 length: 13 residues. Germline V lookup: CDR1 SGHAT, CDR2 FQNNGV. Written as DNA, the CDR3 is TGTGCCAGCAGGGTCTCCTATAATTCACCCCTCCACTTT. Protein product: CASRVSYNSPLHF.

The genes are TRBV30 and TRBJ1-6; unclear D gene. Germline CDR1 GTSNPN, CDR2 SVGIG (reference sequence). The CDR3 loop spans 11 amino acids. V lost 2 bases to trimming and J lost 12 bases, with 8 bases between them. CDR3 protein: CAWSSPGPLHF. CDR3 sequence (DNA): TGTGCCTGGAGTTCCCCGGGACCCCTCCACTTT.

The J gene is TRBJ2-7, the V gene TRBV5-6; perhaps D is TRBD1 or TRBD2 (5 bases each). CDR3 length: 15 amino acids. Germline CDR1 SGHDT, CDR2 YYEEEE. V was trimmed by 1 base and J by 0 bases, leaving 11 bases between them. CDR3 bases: TGTGCCAGCAGCTTGTTCGGGGCAGGCTCCTACGAGCAGTACTTC. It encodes CASSLFGAGSYEQYF.

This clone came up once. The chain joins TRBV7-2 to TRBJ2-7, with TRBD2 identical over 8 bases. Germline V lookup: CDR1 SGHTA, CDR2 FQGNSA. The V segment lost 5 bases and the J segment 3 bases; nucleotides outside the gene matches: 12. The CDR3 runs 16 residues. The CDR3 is CASSQGASGSGYEQYF. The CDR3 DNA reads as TGTGCCAGCAGCCAGGGCGCGAGCGGGAGCGGCTACGAGCAGTACTTC. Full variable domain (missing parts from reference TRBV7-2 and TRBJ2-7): GAGVSQSPSNKVTEKGKDVELRCDPISGHTALYWYRQSLGQGLEFLIYFQGNSAPDKSGLPSDRFSAERTGGSVSTLTIQRTQQEDSAVYLCASSQGASGSGYEQYFGPGTRLTVT.